The T cell receptor beta chain under discussion was sequenced for a study of T-cell memory formation after mild COVID-19. TCRdb reprocessed the 5' RACE reads with MiXCR, giving one entry per CDR3 protein. The sample lists roughly 250,000 distinct CDR3 sequences; around 17% were seen once. V was cut by 1 base and J by 11 bases, with 12 bases left in between. The CDR3 extends over 13 amino acids. CDR1 and CDR2 (germline): SGHTA, FQGNSA. Sequenced: PBMCs or a T cell subset sorted from them (not recorded which). The V call is TRBV7-2, the J call TRBJ1-5; no clear D gene. The TCR comes from a man in his late teens or twenties who had mild COVID-19 (a few samples of this study predate the infection). Cell type and time point are not known. In DNA, the CDR3 is TGTGCCAGCAGCTTAGGGCGGTGGGCGGCCCAGCATTTT. Residues: CASSLGRWAAQHF.